These T cell receptor beta chains were read from a single sample in a study of blood T cell repertoires in COVID-19. Some clones are missing from TCRdb's copy, which holds only in-frame ones; the method was immunoSEQ multiplex PCR. The sample records roughly 69,000 clones, approximately 80% being singletons. The sequencing input was PBMCs or T cells enriched from blood (not recorded which). These receptors all stem from a woman between 40 and 50 years old with acute COVID-19. Both conserved end residues are part of each CDR3. The D gene is left open where the match is weak. Clone size appears in some rows only: once, few, many, or a class for an expanded clone.

>TRBV5-5|TRBJ1-4|TRBD1|-
CASSAGGDRQNEKLFF
TGTGCCAGCAGCGCTGGAGGGGACAGACAGAATGAAAAACTGTTTTTT
>TRBV5-4|TRBJ2-7|-|-
CASSLSAGKTYEQYF
TGTGCCAGCAGCTTGTCGGCAGGGAAGACCTACGAGCAGTACTTC
>TRBV6-2/TRBV6-3|TRBJ2-2|-|-
CASSGPRDTGELFF
TGTGCCAGCAGTGGCCCACGGGACACCGGGGAGCTGTTTTTT
>TRBV28|TRBJ1-1|TRBD1|-
CASSPLDRVNTEAFF
TGTGCCAGCAGTCCACTCGACAGGGTGAACACTGAAGCTTTCTTT
>TRBV27|TRBJ2-3|TRBD2|once
CASSSGTSGWDTQYF
TGTGCCAGCAGTTCCGGGACTAGCGGGTGGGATACGCAGTATTTT
>TRBV28|TRBJ2-4|TRBD1|-
CASLDRGPGKNIQYF
TGTGCCAGCCTAGATAGGGGGCCGGGCAAAAACATTCAGTACTTC
>TRBV11-2|TRBJ2-7|-|-
CASSSPSDSHYEQYF
TGTGCCAGCAGCTCTCCTTCGGACAGTCATTACGAGCAGTACTTC
>TRBV5-8|TRBJ1-6|-|-
CASSSTQGWGSPLHF
TGTGCCAGCAGCTCAACACAGGGTTGGGGTTCACCCCTCCACTTT
>TRBV5-1|TRBJ2-7|-|-
CASSLVGGDYSYEQYF
TGCGCCAGCAGCTTGGTTGGGGGCGATTATTCCTACGAGCAGTACTTC
>TRBV5-1|TRBJ1-2|TRBD1|-
CASSQDRDYGYTF
TGCGCCAGCAGCCAAGACAGGGACTATGGCTACACCTTC
>TRBV5-6|TRBJ2-3|TRBD2|-
CASSSETSGGAWDTQYF
TGTGCCAGCAGCTCAGAGACTAGCGGGGGGGCCTGGGATACGCAGTATTTT
>TRBV3-1/TRBV3-2|TRBJ1-3|-|-
CASSHYDGGIGNTIYF
TGTGCCAGCAGCCACTATGACGGAGGGATAGGAAACACCATATATTTT
>TRBV12-5|TRBJ2-1|-|-
CASGLVKEGQGRYNEQFF
TGTGCTAGTGGTTTGGTGAAAGAAGGTCAGGGTAGATACAATGAGCAGTTCTTC
>TRBV1|TRBJ2-3|-|-
CTSSGLAETDTQYF
TGCACCAGCAGCGGCCTAGCGGAGACAGATACGCAGTATTTT
>TRBV6-2/TRBV6-3|TRBJ2-2|TRBD2|-
CASSPLAGDTGELFF
TGTGCCAGCAGTCCACTAGCGGGGGACACCGGGGAGCTGTTTTTT
>TRBV10-1|TRBJ1-6|-|-
CASSQGRNSPLHF
TGCGCCAGCAGCCAGGGAAGGAATTCACCCCTCCACTTT
>TRBV19|TRBJ1-1|TRBD1|-
CASSITGGNTEAFF
TGTGCCAGTAGTATTACAGGGGGCAACACTGAAGCTTTCTTT
>TRBV5-1|TRBJ2-2|-|-
CASSLGYRTGELFF
TGCGCCAGCAGCTTGGGATATCGGACCGGGGAGCTGTTTTTT
>TRBV29-1|TRBJ2-1|TRBD2|-
CSVSGLAGGMYNEQFF
TGCAGCGTTTCCGGGCTAGCGGGGGGGATGTACAATGAGCAGTTCTTC
>TRBV28|TRBJ2-2|TRBD2|-
CASSGDRTSGRPGELFF
TGTGCCAGCAGTGGGGACCGGACTAGCGGGAGGCCCGGGGAGCTGTTTTTT
>TRBV28|TRBJ1-3|-|-
CASTGSFTGNTIYF
TGTGCCAGCACGGGGTCTTTCACTGGAAACACCATATATTTT
>TRBV7-9|TRBJ1-2|-|-
CASSLTGTNYGYTF
TGTGCCAGCAGCTTAACAGGGACTAACTATGGCTACACCTTC
>TRBV5-1|TRBJ2-7|-|-
CASSYDDTPGFQQYF
TGCGCCAGCAGCTATGACGACACCCCTGGATTTCAGCAGTACTTC
>TRBV19|TRBJ1-5|-|-
CASSPGGGDKAQHF
TGTGCCAGTAGTCCCGGGGGGGGAGACAAGGCCCAGCATTTT
>TRBV27|TRBJ2-5|-|-
CASSSPGSGETQYF
TGTGCCAGCAGTTCCCCAGGGAGCGGGGAGACCCAGTACTTC
>TRBV7-2|TRBJ1-1|-|-
CASSLGGSADHNTEAFF
TGTGCCAGCAGCTTAGGGGGCTCGGCGGACCACAACACTGAAGCTTTCTTT
>TRBV11-2|TRBJ2-3|TRBD2|-
CASSLVSGNTDTQYF
TGTGCCAGCAGCTTAGTGAGCGGGAACACAGATACGCAGTATTTT
>TRBV6-6|TRBJ2-5|TRBD2|-
CASSQYRSGIGETQYF
TGTGCCAGCAGTCAGTACCGTAGCGGGATAGGGGAGACCCAGTACTTC
>TRBV7-9|TRBJ1-2|-|-
CASSLNRASYTF
TGTGCCAGCAGCTTAAACAGGGCAAGCTACACCTTC
>TRBV7-3|TRBJ2-5|TRBD1|-
CASSLKPIFGTGGRETQYF
TGTGCCAGCAGCTTAAAACCGATTTTCGGGACAGGGGGCAGGGAGACCCAGTACTTC
>TRBV3-1/TRBV3-2|TRBJ1-4|-|-
CASSQVNTNEKLFF
TGTGCCAGCAGCCAAGTCAATACTAATGAAAAACTGTTTTTT
>TRBV4-1|TRBJ1-3|-|-
CASGDRANSGNTIYF
TGCGCCAGCGGTGACCGAGCGAACTCTGGAAACACCATATATTTT
>TRBV6-5|TRBJ1-3|-|-
CASSYSGGSGNTIYF
TGTGCCAGCAGTTACTCCGGCGGCTCTGGAAACACCATATATTTT
>TRBV28|TRBJ2-7|-|-
CASSLWPSNEQYF
TGTGCCAGCAGTTTATGGCCTAGCAACGAGCAGTACTTC
>TRBV6-4|TRBJ1-5|-|-
CASSALSGRAQVGFTQPQHF
TGTGCCAGCAGTGCCCTATCCGGTCGTGCCCAGGTGGGTTTCACTCAGCCCCAGCATTTT
>TRBV28|TRBJ1-2|TRBD1|-
CASSLGGQGNYGYTF
TGTGCCAGCAGTTTGGGGGGACAGGGGAACTATGGCTACACCTTC
>TRBV29-1|TRBJ2-7|-|-
CSGTQGYGSGEQYF
TGCAGCGGCACACAGGGTTATGGGTCGGGCGAGCAGTACTTC
>TRBV12-3/TRBV12-4|TRBJ2-7|-|once
CASTTGYEQYF
TGTGCCAGCACCACAGGCTACGAGCAGTACTTC
>TRBV18|TRBJ1-5|-|-
CASSPQISQPQHF
TGTGCCAGCTCACCACAGATTAGTCAGCCCCAGCATTTT
>TRBV7-9|TRBJ2-7|-|-
CASSPDRSPVIEQYF
TGTGCCAGCAGCCCAGACAGGTCCCCCGTTATCGAGCAGTACTTC
>TRBV29-1|TRBJ1-5|TRBD1|-
CSVGTGGGQPQHF
TGCAGCGTTGGGACAGGAGGAGGACAGCCCCAGCATTTT
>TRBV4-2|TRBJ1-2|TRBD1|-
CASSHRTGLLYGYTF
TGTGCCAGCAGCCACAGGACAGGGCTTCTCTATGGCTACACCTTC
>TRBV29-1|TRBJ2-2|-|-
CSVGQGTGELFF
TGCAGCGTTGGTCAGGGAACCGGGGAGCTGTTTTTT
>TRBV9|TRBJ1-1|-|-
CASSVVQANTEAFF
TGTGCCAGCAGCGTAGTTCAGGCGAACACTGAAGCTTTCTTT
>TRBV29-1|TRBJ1-1|TRBD1|-
CSASDRAPEAFF
TGCAGCGCCTCGGACAGGGCACCTGAAGCTTTCTTT